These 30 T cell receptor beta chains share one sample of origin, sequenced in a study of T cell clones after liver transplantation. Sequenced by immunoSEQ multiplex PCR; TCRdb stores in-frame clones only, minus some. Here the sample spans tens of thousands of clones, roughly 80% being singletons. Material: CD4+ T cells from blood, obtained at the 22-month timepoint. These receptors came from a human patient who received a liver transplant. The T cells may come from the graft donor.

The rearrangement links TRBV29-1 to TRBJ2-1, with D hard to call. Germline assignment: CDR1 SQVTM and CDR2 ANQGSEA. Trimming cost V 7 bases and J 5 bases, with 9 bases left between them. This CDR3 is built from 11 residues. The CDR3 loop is CSGGFDNEQFF. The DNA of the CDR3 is TGCAGCGGGGGATTCGACAATGAGCAGTTCTTC.

The CDR3 DNA reads TGTGCCAGCAGCTACCAGGGTTCTGATGCAGATACGCAGTATTTT. This sequence encodes CASSYQGSDADTQYF. The V and J genes are TRBV7-2 and TRBJ2-3; D possibly corresponds to TRBD1 (5 bases). In germline, CDR1 is SGHTA, CDR2 FQGNSA. The CDR3 has 15 amino acids. V was shortened by 4 bases and J by 4 bases, with 15 bases between the two germline ends.

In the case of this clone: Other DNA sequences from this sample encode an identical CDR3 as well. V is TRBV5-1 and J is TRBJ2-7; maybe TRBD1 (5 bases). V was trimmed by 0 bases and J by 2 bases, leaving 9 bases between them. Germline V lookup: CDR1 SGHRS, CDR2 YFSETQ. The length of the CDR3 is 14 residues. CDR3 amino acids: CASSLGQGAYEQYF. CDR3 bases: TGCGCCAGCAGCTTGGGGCAGGGTGCCTACGAGCAGTACTTC.

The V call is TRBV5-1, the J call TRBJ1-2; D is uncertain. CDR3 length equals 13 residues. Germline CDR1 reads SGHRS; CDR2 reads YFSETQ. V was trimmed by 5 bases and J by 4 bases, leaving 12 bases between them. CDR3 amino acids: CASRLTESYGYTF. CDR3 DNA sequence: TGCGCCAGCAGGCTTACAGAATCCTATGGCTACACCTTC.

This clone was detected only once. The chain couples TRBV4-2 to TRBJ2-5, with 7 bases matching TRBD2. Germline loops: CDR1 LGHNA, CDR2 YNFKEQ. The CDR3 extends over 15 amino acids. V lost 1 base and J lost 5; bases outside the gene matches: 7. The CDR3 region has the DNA TGTGCCAGCAGCCAAGCGGGGGGAAGGGTTGAGACCCAGTACTTC. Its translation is CASSQAGGRVETQYF.

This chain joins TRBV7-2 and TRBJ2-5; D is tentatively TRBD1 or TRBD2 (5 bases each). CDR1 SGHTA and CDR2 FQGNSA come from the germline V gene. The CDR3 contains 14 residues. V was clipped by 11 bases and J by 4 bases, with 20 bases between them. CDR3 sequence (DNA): TGTGCCGGCTCTACGTCGGGGCTTGGAGAGACCCAGTACTTC. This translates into CAGSTSGLGETQYF.

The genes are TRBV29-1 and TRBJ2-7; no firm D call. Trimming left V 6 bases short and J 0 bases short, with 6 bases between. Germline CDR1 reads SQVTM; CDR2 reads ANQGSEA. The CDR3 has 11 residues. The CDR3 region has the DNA TGCAGCGTGGCAGCCTCCTACGAGCAGTACTTC. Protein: CSVAASYEQYF.

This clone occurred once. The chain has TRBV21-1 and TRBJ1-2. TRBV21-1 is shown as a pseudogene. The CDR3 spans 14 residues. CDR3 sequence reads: CASSKNPLIGGYTF. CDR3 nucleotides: TGTGCCAGCAGCAAAAACCCCCTGATTGGTGGCTACACCTTC.

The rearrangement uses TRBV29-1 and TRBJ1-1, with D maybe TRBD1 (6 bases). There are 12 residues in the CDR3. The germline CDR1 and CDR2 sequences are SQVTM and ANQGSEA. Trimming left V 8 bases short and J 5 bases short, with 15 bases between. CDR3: CSFVQGGTEAFF. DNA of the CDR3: TGCAGCTTTGTACAGGGCGGAACTGAAGCTTTCTTT.

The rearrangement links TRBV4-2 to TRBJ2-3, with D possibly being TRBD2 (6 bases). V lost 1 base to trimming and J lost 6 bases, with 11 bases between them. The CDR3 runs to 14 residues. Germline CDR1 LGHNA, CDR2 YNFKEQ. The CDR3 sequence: CASSQGRGGDTQYF. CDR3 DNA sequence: TGTGCCAGCAGCCAAGGGCGGGGAGGTGATACGCAGTATTTT.

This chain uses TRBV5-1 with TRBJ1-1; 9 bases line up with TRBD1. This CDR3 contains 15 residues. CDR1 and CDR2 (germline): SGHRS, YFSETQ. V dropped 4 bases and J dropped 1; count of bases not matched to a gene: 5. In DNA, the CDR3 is TGCGCCAGCAGCCCCACAGGGGGCGCGAACACTGAAGCTTTCTTT. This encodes CASSPTGGANTEAFF.

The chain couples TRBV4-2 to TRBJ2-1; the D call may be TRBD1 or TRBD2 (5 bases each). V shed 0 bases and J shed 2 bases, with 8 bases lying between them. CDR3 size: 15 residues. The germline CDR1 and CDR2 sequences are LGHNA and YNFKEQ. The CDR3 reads CASSQDKGPYNEQFF. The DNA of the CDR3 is TGTGCCAGCAGCCAAGATAAGGGACCCTACAATGAGCAGTTCTTC.

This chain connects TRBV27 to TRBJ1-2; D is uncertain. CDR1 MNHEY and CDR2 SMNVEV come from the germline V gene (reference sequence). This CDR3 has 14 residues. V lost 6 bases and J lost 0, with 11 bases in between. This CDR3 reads CASSPSQANYGYTF. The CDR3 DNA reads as TGTGCCAGCAGCCCCTCCCAAGCTAACTATGGCTACACCTTC.

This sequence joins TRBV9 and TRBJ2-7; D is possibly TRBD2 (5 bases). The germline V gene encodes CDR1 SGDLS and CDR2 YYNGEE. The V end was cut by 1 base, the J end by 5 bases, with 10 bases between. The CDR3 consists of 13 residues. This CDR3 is CASSVTDGDEQYF. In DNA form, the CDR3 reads TGTGCCAGCAGCGTAACAGACGGGGACGAGCAGTACTTC.

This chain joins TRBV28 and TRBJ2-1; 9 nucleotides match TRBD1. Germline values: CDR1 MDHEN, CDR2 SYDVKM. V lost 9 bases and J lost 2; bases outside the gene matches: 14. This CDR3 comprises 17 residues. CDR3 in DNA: TGTGCCAGTGTGCCCTCTCGGACAGGGGCACCCTACAATGAGCAGTTCTTC. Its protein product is CASVPSRTGAPYNEQFF. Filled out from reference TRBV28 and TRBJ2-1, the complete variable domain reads DVKVTQSSRYLVKRTGEKVFLECVQDMDHENMFWYRQDPGLGLRLIYFSYDVKMKEKGDIPEGYSVSREKKERFSLILESASTNQTSMYLCASVPSRTGAPYNEQFFGPGTRLTVL.

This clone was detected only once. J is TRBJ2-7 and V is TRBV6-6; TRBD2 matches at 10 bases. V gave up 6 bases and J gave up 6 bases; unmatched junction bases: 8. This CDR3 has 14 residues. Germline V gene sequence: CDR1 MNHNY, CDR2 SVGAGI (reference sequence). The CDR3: CASSPSGGDREQYF. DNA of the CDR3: TGTGCCAGCAGCCCCAGCGGGGGGGATCGCGAGCAGTACTTC.

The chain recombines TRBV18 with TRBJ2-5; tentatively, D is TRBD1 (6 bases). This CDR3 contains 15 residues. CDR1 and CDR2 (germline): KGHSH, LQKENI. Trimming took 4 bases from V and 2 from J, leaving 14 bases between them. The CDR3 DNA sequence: TGTGCCAGCTCACGGGTCCCGAGGGGGCAAGAGACCCAGTACTTC. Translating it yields CASSRVPRGQETQYF.

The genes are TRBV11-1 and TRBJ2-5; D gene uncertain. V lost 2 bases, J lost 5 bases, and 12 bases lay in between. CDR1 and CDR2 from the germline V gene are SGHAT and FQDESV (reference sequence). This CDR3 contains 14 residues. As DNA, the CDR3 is TGTGCCAGCAGCTTAAACTCGGGTGCCGAGACCCAGTACTTC. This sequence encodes CASSLNSGAETQYF.

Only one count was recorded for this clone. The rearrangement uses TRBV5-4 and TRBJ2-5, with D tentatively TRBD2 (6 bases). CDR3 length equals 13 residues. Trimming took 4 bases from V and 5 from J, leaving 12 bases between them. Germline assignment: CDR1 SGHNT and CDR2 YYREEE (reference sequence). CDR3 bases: TGTGCCAGCAGCCGGAGGGGCGGGGAGACCCAGTACTTC. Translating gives CASSRRGGETQYF. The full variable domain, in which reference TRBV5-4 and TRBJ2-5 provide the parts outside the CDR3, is ETGVTQSPTHLIKTRGQQVTLRCSSQSGHNTVSWYQQALGQGPQFIFQYYREEENGRGNFPPRFSGLQFPNYSSELNVNALELDDSALYLCASSRRGGETQYFGPGTRLLVL.

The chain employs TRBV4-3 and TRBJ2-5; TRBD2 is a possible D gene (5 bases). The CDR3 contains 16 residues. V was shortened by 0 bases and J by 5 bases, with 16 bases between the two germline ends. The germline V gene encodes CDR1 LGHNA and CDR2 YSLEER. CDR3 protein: CASSQDLGSRGETQYF. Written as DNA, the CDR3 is TGCGCCAGCAGCCAAGATCTGGGCTCTCGAGGGGAGACCCAGTACTTC.

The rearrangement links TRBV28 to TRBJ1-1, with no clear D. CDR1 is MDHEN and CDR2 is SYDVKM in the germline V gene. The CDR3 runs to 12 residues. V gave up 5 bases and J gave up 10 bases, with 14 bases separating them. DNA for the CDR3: TGTGCCAGCAGTCTCCTTATTAAAGGAGCTTTCTTT. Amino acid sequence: CASSLLIKGAFF. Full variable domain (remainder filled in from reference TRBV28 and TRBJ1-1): DVKVTQSSRYLVKRTGEKVFLECVQDMDHENMFWYRQDPGLGLRLIYFSYDVKMKEKGDIPEGYSVSREKKERFSLILESASTNQTSMYLCASSLLIKGAFFGQGTRLTVV.

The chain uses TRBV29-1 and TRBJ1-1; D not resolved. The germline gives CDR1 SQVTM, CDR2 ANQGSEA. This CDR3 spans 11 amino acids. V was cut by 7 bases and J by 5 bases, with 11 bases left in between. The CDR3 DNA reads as TGCAGCGGGAGGTTGGGAACTGAAGCTTTCTTT. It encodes CSGRLGTEAFF.

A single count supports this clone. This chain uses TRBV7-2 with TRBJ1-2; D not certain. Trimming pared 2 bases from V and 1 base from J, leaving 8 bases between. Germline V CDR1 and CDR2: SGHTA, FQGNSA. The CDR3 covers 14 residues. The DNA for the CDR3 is TGTGCCAGCAGCTTAACGGTTTATAACTATGGCTACACCTTC. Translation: CASSLTVYNYGYTF.

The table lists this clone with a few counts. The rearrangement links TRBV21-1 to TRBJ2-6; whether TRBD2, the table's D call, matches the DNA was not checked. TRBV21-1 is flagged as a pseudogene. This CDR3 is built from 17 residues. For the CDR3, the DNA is TGTGCCAGCAGCTCCCGGGACTGGGACTCTGGGGCCAACGTCCTGACTTTC. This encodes CASSSRDWDSGANVLTF.

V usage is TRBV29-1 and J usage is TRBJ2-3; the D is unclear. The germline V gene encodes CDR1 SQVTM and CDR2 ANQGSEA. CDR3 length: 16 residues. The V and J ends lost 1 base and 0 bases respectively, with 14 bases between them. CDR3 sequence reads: CSVEGGLQYSTDTQYF. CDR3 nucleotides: TGCAGCGTTGAAGGTGGTTTACAGTATAGCACAGATACGCAGTATTTT.

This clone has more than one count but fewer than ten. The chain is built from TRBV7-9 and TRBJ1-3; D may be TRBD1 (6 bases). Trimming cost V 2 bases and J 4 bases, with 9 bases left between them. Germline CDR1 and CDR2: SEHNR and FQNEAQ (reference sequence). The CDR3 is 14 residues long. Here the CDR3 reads CASSLTGAGNTIYF. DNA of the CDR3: TGTGCCAGCAGCTTAACGGGGGCCGGAAACACCATATATTTT.

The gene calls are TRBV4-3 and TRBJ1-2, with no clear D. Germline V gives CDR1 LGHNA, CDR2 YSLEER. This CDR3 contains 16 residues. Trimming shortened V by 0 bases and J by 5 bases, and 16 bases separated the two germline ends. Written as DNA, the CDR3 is TGCGCCAGCAGCCAAGATATAGGCGGCAGGCGATATGGCTACACCTTC. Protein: CASSQDIGGRRYGYTF.

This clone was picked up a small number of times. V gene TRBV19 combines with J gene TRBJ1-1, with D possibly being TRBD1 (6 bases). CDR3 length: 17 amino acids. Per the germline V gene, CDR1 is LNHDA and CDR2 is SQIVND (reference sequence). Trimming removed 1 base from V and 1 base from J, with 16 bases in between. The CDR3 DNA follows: TGTGCCAGTAGTATAGGGGGAGGACAGACCTCGAACACTGAAGCTTTCTTT. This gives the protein CASSIGGGQTSNTEAFF.

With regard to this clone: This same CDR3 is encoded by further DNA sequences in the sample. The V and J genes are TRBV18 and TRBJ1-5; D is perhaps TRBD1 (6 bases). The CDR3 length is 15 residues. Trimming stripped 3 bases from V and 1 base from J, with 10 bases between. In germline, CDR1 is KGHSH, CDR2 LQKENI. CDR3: CASSPGQGSNQPQHF. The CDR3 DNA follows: TGTGCCAGCTCACCCGGGCAGGGGAGCAATCAGCCCCAGCATTTT.

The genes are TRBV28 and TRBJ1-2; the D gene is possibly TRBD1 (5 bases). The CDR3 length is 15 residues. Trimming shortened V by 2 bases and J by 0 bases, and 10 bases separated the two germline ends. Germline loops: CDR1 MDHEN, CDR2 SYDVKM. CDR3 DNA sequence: TGTGCCAGCAGTTTACCAGGGTCAGCTAACTATGGCTACACCTTC. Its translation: CASSLPGSANYGYTF.